A single T cell receptor (beta chain) is shown here with its context. Its cognate antigen is unknown. The study profiled TCR beta VDJ and CDR3 using genomic DNA as template. One entry per CDR3 protein results from TCRdb running MiXCR on the reads. The sample contains about 270,000 distinct CDR3 sequences, roughly three fifths of which appear only once. These data are taken from a study of CD8+CD57+ T cells in acquired aplastic anemia. Study-level background: Sorted CD4+ and CD8+ cells yielded approximately 3.4 ug of DNA on average.

CDR3 size: 14 residues. Per the germline V gene, CDR1 is ENHRY and CDR2 is SYGVKD. Deletions cut 3 bases from V and 5 bases from J, with 11 bases between. Study-wide results and caveats: Any difference that existed in CD8+ Simpson's diversity between patients and controls was not significant. Patients and controls had in common twenty-nine CD8+ CDR3 sequences.

The chain has TRBV10-3 and TRBJ1-5; TRBD1 is a possible D gene (5 bases). The TCR was taken from a human donor with severe aplastic anemia or a healthy control (not recorded which). Source material: sorted CD4+, CD8+, or CD8+CD57+ T cells (not recorded which) from PBMCs. The CDR3 coding sequence is TGTGCCATCAGTGACGACAGCCTCTATCAGCCCCAGCATTTT. It is translated as CAISDDSLYQPQHF.